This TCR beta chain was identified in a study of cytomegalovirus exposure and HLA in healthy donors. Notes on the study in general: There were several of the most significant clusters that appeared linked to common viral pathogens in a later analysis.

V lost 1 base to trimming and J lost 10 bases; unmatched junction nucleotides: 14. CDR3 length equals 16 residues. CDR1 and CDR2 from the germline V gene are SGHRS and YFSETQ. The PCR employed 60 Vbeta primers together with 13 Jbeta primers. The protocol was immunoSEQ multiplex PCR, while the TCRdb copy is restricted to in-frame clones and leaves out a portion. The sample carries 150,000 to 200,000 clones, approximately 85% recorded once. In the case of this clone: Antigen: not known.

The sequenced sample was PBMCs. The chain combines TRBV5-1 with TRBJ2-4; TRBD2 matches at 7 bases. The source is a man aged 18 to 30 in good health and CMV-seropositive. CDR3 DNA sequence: TGCGCCAGCAGCTTGAGCTCGGGATCGGGAGGTAGTATTCAGTACTTC. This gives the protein CASSLSSGSGGSIQYF.